Below, one TCR beta chain is given with its context. This sample was taken from a study of sequential checkpoint blockade in melanoma. Looking at the study overall: After both sequences, patients received maintenance nivolumab.

Germline CDR1 is SEHNR and CDR2 is FQNEAQ (reference sequence). CDR3 size: 13 residues. Trimming took 1 base from V and 9 from J; bases not matched to a gene: 1. Clones were sequenced by immunoSEQ multiplex PCR, and TCRdb holds only the in-frame ones, with some missing. The table includes fewer than 35,000 clones, roughly 73% detected once. As for treatment: randomized to nivolumab then ipilimumab (arm A) or the reverse (arm B). DNA-damaging chemotherapy had not been given to any patient beforehand. Sorted cells were live CD3+CD8+, lacking CD19 and CD56, from PBMCs. The chain is built from TRBV7-9 and TRBJ2-1, with 9 bases identical to TRBD2. The input for sequencing was CD8+ T cells sorted from blood (inferred from file names), taken from a patient given nivolumab and ipilimumab in sequence. The TCR was taken from a human donor with melanoma. CDR3 nucleotide sequence: TGTGCCAGCAGCTTAGGCGGGAGGGGTGAGCAGTTCTTC. Its translation: CASSLGGRGEQFF.